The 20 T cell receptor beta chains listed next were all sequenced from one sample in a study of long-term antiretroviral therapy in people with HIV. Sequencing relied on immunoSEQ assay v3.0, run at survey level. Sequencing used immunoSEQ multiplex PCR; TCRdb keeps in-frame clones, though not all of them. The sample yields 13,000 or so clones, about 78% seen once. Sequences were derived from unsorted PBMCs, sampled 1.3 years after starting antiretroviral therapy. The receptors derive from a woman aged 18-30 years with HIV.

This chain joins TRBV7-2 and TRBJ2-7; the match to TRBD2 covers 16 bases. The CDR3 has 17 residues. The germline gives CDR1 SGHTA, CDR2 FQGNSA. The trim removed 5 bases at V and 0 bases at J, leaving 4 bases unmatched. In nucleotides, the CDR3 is TGTGCCAGCAGCCCCGGGACTAGCGGGGGGGGCTCCTACGAGCAGTACTTC. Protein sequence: CASSPGTSGGGSYEQYF.

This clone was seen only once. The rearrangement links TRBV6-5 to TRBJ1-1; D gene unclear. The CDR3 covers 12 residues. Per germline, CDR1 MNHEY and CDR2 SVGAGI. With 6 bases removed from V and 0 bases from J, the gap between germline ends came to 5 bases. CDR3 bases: TGTGCCAGCAGGGAATTGAACACTGAAGCTTTCTTT. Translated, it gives CASRELNTEAFF.

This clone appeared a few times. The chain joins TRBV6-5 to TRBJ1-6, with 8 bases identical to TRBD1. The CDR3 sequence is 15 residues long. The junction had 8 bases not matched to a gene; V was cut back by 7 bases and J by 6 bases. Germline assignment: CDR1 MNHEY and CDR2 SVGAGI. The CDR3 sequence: CASTPDRVVNSPLHF. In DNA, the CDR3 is TGTGCCAGCACCCCGGACAGGGTGGTTAATTCACCCCTCCACTTT.

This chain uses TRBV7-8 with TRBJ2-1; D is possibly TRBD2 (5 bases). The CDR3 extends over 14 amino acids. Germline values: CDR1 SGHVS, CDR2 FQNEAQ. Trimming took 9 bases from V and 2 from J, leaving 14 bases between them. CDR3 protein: CASSGLAPYNEQFF. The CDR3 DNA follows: TGTGCCAGTTCCGGGCTAGCCCCCTACAATGAGCAGTTCTTC.

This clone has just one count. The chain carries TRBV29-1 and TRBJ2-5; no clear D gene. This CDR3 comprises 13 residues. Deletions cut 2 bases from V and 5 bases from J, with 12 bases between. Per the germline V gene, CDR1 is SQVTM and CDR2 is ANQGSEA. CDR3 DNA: TGCAGCGTTGAACGGAGAAATGGGGAGACCCAGTACTTC. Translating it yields CSVERRNGETQYF.

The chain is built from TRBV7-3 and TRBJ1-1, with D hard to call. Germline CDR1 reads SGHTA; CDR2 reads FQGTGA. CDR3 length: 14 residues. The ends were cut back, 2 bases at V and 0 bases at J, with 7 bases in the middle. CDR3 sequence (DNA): TGTGCCAGCAGCTTAGGTGCCATGAACACTGAAGCTTTCTTT. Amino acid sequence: CASSLGAMNTEAFF. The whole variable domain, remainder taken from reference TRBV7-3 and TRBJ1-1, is GAGVSQTPSNKVTEKGKYVELRCDPISGHTALYWYRQSLGQGPEFLIYFQGTGAADDSGLPNDRFFAVRPEGSVSTLKIQRTERGDSAVYLCASSLGAMNTEAFFGQGTRLTVV.

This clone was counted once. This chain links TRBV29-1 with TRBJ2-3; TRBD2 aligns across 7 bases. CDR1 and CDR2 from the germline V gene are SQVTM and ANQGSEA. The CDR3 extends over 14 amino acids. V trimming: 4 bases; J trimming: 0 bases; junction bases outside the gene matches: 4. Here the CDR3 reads CSVVGRGSTDTQYF. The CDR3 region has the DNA TGCAGCGTTGTTGGGCGGGGGAGCACAGATACGCAGTATTTT.

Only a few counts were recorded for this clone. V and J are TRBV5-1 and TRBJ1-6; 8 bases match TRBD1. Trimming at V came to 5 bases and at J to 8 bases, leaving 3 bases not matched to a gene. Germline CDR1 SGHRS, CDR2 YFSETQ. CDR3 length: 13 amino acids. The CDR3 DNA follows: TGCGCCAGCAGAGAGGACAGGGATTCACCCCTCCACTTT. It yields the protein CASREDRDSPLHF.

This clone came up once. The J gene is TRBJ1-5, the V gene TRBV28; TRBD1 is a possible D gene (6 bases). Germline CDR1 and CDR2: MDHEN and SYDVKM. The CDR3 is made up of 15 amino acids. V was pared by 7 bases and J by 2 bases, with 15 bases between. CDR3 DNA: TGTGCCAGCACTCCCCCGGGGGCGGGCAATCAGCCCCAGCATTTT. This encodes CASTPPGAGNQPQHF.

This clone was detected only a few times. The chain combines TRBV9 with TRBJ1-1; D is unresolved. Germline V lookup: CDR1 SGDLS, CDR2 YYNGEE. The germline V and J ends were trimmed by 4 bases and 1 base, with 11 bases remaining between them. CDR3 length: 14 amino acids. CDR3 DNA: TGTGCCAGCAGCTCAGACACCTGGAACACTGAAGCTTTCTTT. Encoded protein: CASSSDTWNTEAFF.

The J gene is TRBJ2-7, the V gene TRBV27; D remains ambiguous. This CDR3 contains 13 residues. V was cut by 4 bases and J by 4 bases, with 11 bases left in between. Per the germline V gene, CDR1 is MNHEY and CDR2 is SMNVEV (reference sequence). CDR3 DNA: TGTGCCAGCAGTTATTCCCTTTTATACGAGCAGTACTTC. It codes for CASSYSLLYEQYF.

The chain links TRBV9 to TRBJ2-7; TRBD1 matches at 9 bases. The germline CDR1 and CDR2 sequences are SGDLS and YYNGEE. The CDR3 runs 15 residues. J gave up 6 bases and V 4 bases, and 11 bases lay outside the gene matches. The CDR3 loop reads CASSSPGQGSGEQYF. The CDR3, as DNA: TGTGCCAGCAGCTCGCCGGGACAGGGTAGTGGCGAGCAGTACTTC.

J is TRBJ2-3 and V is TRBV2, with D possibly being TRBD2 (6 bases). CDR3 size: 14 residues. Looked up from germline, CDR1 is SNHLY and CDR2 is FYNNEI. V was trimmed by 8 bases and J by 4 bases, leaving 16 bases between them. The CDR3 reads CASRERWGADTQYF. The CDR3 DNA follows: TGTGCCAGCCGAGAGCGCTGGGGGGCAGATACGCAGTATTTT.

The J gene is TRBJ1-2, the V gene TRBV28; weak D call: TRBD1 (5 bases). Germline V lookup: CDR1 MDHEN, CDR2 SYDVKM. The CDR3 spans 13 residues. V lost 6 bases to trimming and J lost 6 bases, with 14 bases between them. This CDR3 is CASSWGGVDGYTF. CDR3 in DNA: TGTGCCAGCAGCTGGGGCGGGGTGGATGGCTACACCTTC.

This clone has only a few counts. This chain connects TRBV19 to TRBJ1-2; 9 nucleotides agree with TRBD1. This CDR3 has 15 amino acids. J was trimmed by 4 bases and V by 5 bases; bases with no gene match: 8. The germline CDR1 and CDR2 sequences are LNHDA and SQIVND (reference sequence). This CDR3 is CASSSAGTGSYGYTF. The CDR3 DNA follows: TGTGCCAGTAGTTCAGCGGGGACAGGGTCCTATGGCTACACCTTC.

CDR3 residues: CASSPEDRAREETQYF. CDR3 nucleotides: TGTGCCAGCAGCCCCGAGGACAGGGCCCGCGAAGAGACCCAGTACTTC. The genes are TRBV5-4 and TRBJ2-5; 8 nucleotides match TRBD1. The CDR3 extends over 16 amino acids. V lost 4 bases, J lost 3 bases, and 11 bases stayed unmatched. Per germline, CDR1 SGHNT and CDR2 YYREEE (reference sequence).

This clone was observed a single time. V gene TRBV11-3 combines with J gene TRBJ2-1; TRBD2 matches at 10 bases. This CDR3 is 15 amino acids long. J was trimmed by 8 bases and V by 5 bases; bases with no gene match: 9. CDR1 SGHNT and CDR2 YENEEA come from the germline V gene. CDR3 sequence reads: CASSAGLASADEQFF. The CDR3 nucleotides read TGTGCCAGCAGCGCGGGACTAGCGAGTGCGGATGAGCAGTTCTTC.

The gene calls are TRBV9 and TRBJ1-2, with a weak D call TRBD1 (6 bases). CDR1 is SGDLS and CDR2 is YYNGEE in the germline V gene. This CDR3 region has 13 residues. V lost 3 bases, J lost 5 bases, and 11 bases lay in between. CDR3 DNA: TGTGCCAGCAGCGCGGACGGGACATATGGCTACACCTTC. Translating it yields CASSADGTYGYTF.

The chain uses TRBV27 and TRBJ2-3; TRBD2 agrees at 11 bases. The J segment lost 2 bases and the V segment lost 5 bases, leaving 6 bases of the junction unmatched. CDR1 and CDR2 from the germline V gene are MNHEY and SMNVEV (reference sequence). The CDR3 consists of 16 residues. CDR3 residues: CASSVLAGGNTDTQYF. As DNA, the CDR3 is TGTGCCAGCAGTGTTCTAGCGGGGGGAAACACAGATACGCAGTATTTT.

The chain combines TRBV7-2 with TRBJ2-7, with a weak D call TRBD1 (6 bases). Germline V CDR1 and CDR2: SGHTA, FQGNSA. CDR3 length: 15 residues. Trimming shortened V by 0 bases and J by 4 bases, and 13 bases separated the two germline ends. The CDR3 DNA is TGTGCCAGCAGCTTAGCTAACCACAGGGTTTACGAGCAGTACTTC. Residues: CASSLANHRVYEQYF.